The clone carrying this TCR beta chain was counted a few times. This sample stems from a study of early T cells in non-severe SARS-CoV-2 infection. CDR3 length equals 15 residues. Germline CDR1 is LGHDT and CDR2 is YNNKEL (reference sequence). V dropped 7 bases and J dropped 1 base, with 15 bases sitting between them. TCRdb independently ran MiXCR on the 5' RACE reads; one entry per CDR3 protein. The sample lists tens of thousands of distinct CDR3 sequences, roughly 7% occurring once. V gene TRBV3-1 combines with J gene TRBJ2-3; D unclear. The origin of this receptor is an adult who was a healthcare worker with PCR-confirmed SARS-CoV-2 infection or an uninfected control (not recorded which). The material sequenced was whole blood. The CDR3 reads CASTLRPERTDTQYF. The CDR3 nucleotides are TGTGCCAGCACCCTACGCCCGGAACGCACAGATACGCAGTATTTT.